This TCR beta chain originates from a study of blood T cell repertoires in COVID-19. Measured with immunoSEQ multiplex PCR; TCRdb has only the in-frame clones, and not every one. The table includes 500,000 to 600,000 clones, 85% to 90% detected once. A Seattle source enrolled patients during active infection and followed them longitudinally. With 4 bases clipped from V and 1 base from J, the junction kept 9 bases outside the gene matches. CDR3 size: 16 residues. CDR1 SGDLS and CDR2 YYNGEE come from the germline V gene. This clonotype was obtained from a woman aged 45-60 years with COVID-19, enrolled during active disease. Sequencing input: peripheral blood. The J gene is TRBJ1-1, the V gene TRBV9, with 8 bases matching TRBD1. The CDR3 loop is CASSTSRTGTNTEAFF. The CDR3 DNA sequence: TGTGCCAGCAGCACAAGCAGGACAGGGACGAACACTGAAGCTTTCTTT.